A single sample gave rise to the 19 T cell receptor beta chains below, sequenced in a study of cytomegalovirus exposure and HLA in healthy donors. With 60 Vbeta and 13 Jbeta primers, the PCR was carried out. The data were produced by immunoSEQ multiplex PCR, yet TCRdb's version contains in-frame clones alone and is incomplete. The sample contains approximately 110,000 clones, 70% to 75% of which appear only once. The sequenced material came from PBMCs. The receptors stem from a middle-aged man in good health and CMV-seronegative.

The chain recombines TRBV15 with TRBJ1-3, with a tentative D call TRBD1 (6 bases). V gave up 2 bases and J gave up 0 bases, with 14 bases separating them. Germline values: CDR1 LNHNV, CDR2 YYDKDF (reference sequence). This CDR3 has 17 residues. The CDR3, as DNA: TGTGCCACCAGCAGATCGAACAGGGCGGACTCTGGAAACACCATATATTTT. It specifies CATSRSNRADSGNTIYF.

This clone occurred a few times. The chain employs TRBV15 and TRBJ2-7; perhaps TRBD2 as D (5 bases). V lost 5 bases and J 0 bases, leaving 14 bases between the germline ends. Germline values: CDR1 LNHNV, CDR2 YYDKDF (reference sequence). The CDR3 covers 15 residues. The CDR3 is CATSLDTGTSYEQYF. CDR3 DNA sequence: TGTGCCACCAGCCTCGACACGGGAACCTCCTACGAGCAGTACTTC.

The chain joins TRBV4-1 to TRBJ1-2; TRBD1 might be the D (6 bases). Germline V CDR1 and CDR2: MGHRA, YSYEKL. The V gene lost 0 bases and the J gene lost 4 bases, with 15 bases spanning the gap. CDR3 length equals 16 residues. The DNA of the CDR3 is TGCGCCAGCAGCCAAGAGAGGGGCAGGGGAACCTATGGCTACACCTTC. Translating it yields CASSQERGRGTYGYTF.

The V and J genes are TRBV7-2 and TRBJ2-5; D uncertain. The tail of the sequence fits TRBJ2-7 better, so the J call may be wrong. The CDR3 extends over 13 amino acids. Germline V gene lookup returns CDR1 SGHTA and CDR2 FQGNSA. CDR3 region: CASSFSFSYEQYF. The CDR3 bases are TGTGCCAGCAGCTTTAGTTTCTCCTACGAGCAGTACTTC.

The V and J genes are TRBV28 and TRBJ1-2, with 7 bases matching TRBD1. CDR3 length: 15 residues. The germline CDR1 and CDR2 sequences are MDHEN and SYDVKM. The J segment lost 4 bases and the V segment lost 2 bases, leaving 7 bases of the junction unmatched. The CDR3 sequence is CASSLIRQGFYGYTF. The CDR3 DNA follows: TGTGCCAGCAGTTTAATCCGACAGGGATTCTATGGCTACACCTTC.

The rearrangement uses TRBV9 and TRBJ1-1, with D uncertain. Between the trimmed V and J ends, which lost 4 bases and 1 base, there was a span of 5 bases. CDR3 length: 12 residues. Per germline, CDR1 SGDLS and CDR2 YYNGEE. The CDR3 region has the DNA TGTGCCAGCAGCCCCTCGAACACTGAAGCTTTCTTT. Protein: CASSPSNTEAFF.

The V and J genes are TRBV10-2 and TRBJ2-2, with D hard to call. The CDR3 runs to 11 residues. CDR1 is WSHSY and CDR2 is SAAADI in the germline V gene. The ends were cut back, 3 bases at V and 13 bases at J, with 9 bases in the middle. The CDR3 nucleotides are TGCGCCAGCAGTGAATATCCTTCGCTGTTTTTT. It translates to CASSEYPSLFF.

The chain uses TRBV4-1 and TRBJ1-2; D gene uncertain. Germline assignment: CDR1 MGHRA and CDR2 YSYEKL. This CDR3 contains 15 residues. The ends were cut back, 1 base at V and 4 bases at J, with 13 bases in the middle. The CDR3 sequence is CASSQAPIVFYGYTF. CDR3 DNA: TGCGCCAGCAGCCAAGCCCCGATAGTGTTCTATGGCTACACCTTC.

This chain joins TRBV2 and TRBJ1-1; tentative D call: TRBD1 (6 bases). The germline V gene encodes CDR1 SNHLY and CDR2 FYNNEI. The ends were cut back, 2 bases at V and 3 bases at J, with 16 bases in the middle. CDR3 length equals 16 residues. The CDR3 loop is CASSELQTGFDTEAFF. The CDR3 DNA follows: TGTGCCAGCAGTGAACTACAAACAGGGTTCGACACTGAAGCTTTCTTT. The whole variable domain, remainder taken from reference TRBV2 and TRBJ1-1, is EPEVTQTPSHQVTQMGQEVILRCVPISNHLYFYWYRQILGQKVEFLVSFYNNEISEKSEIFDDQFSVERPDGSNFTLKIRSTKLEDSAMYFCASSELQTGFDTEAFFGQGTRLTVV.

The chain joins TRBV7-9 to TRBJ2-1, with 11 bases lining up with TRBD2. CDR3 length: 15 amino acids. Losses at the gene ends were 5 bases for V and 9 bases for J; bases not matched to a gene: 9. Germline CDR1 reads SEHNR; CDR2 reads FQNEAQ (reference sequence). The CDR3 DNA follows: TGTGCCAGCAGCCAAACTAGCGGGAGAGGGAGTGAGCAGTTCTTC. This sequence encodes CASSQTSGRGSEQFF. Drawing the rest from reference TRBV7-9 and TRBJ2-1, the complete variable domain is DTGVSQNPRHKITKRGQNVTFRCDPISEHNRLYWYRQTLGQGPEFLTYFQNEAQLEKSRLLSDRFSAERPKGSFSTLEIQRTEQGDSAMYLCASSQTSGRGSEQFFGPGTRLTVL.

This clone was counted between two and nine times. This rearrangement joins TRBV5-1 to TRBJ2-1; possible D gene TRBD2, 6 bases. V was shortened by 4 bases and J by 1 base, with 18 bases between the two germline ends. The CDR3 is 17 residues long. Germline CDR1 is SGHRS and CDR2 is YFSETQ. This CDR3 is CASSPPRESGSYNEQFF. In DNA, the CDR3 is TGCGCCAGCAGCCCACCTCGGGAGAGCGGTTCCTACAATGAGCAGTTCTTC.

The chain combines TRBV7-9 with TRBJ1-4, with 8 bases aligning to TRBD1. Germline V gives CDR1 SEHNR, CDR2 FQNEAQ (reference sequence). The CDR3 covers 15 residues. Trimming at V came to 2 bases and at J to 7 bases, leaving 6 bases not matched to a gene. Written as DNA, the CDR3 is TGTGCCAGCAGCTTACTCTTCAGGGGGCGTGAAAAACTGTTTTTT. Residues: CASSLLFRGREKLFF. Supplemented by reference TRBV7-9 and TRBJ1-4, the full variable domain reads DTGVSQNPRHKITKRGQNVTFRCDPISEHNRLYWYRQTLGQGPEFLTYFQNEAQLEKSRLLSDRFSAERPKGSFSTLEIQRTEQGDSAMYLCASSLLFRGREKLFFGSGTQLSVL.

This chain joins TRBV4-1 and TRBJ1-5; tentatively, D is TRBD1 (5 bases). The CDR3 sequence is 16 residues long. The germline CDR1 and CDR2 sequences are MGHRA and YSYEKL. Trimming removed 3 bases from V and 6 bases from J, with 18 bases in between. The CDR3 spells CASSHSPRGKFQPQHF. CDR3 DNA sequence: TGCGCCAGCAGCCATAGCCCCCGGGGGAAATTTCAGCCCCAGCATTTT.

The V and J genes are TRBV25-1 and TRBJ1-2; 9 bases agree with TRBD1. The CDR3 is 15 amino acids. Germline V CDR1 and CDR2: MGHDK, SYGVNS. Trimming took 3 bases from V and 8 from J; bases not matched to a gene: 10. The CDR3 protein is CASSDHGTGRKGYTF. The CDR3 nucleotides are TGTGCCAGCAGTGACCACGGGACAGGGAGGAAAGGCTACACCTTC.

This rearrangement joins TRBV5-6 to TRBJ2-7, with D perhaps matching TRBD2 (7 bases). The germline V gene has CDR1 SGHDT and CDR2 YYEEEE. V lost 2 bases to trimming and J lost 2 bases, with 14 bases between them. The CDR3 sequence is 15 residues long. The CDR3 bases are TGTGCCAGCAGCTTTAGGGGGACTAAGCCCTACGAGCAGTACTTC. Protein product: CASSFRGTKPYEQYF.

This clone occurred a few times. The V and J genes are TRBV19 and TRBJ1-5; 8 nucleotides line up with TRBD1. Germline V gene sequence: CDR1 LNHDA, CDR2 SQIVND (reference sequence). The CDR3 loop spans 15 amino acids. The V segment lost 5 bases and the J segment 7 bases; nucleotides outside the gene matches: 10. CDR3 loop: CASSGSGQVNQPQHF. The CDR3 nucleotides read TGTGCCAGTAGTGGTTCGGGACAGGTCAACCAGCCCCAGCATTTT.

The rearrangement links TRBV4-2 to TRBJ1-2; possible D gene TRBD1, 5 bases. The CDR3 has 15 amino acids. The germline CDR1 and CDR2 sequences are LGHNA and YNFKEQ. V was pared by 0 bases and J by 5 bases, with 13 bases between. The CDR3 reads CASSQELQGKYGYTF. CDR3 bases: TGTGCCAGCAGCCAAGAACTCCAGGGAAAATATGGCTACACCTTC.

There are a few counts of this clone. CDR3 region: CASTGGGALTDTQYF. CDR3 coding DNA: TGTGCCAGCACTGGTGGAGGGGCCCTCACAGATACGCAGTATTTT. V is TRBV6-5 and J is TRBJ2-3, with D possibly being TRBD2 (6 bases). Trimming took off 7 bases at V and 2 bases at J, with 16 bases between the two ends. This CDR3 is 15 amino acids long. CDR1 and CDR2 from the germline V gene are MNHEY and SVGAGI.

The genes are TRBV18 and TRBJ1-1; 8 nucleotides match TRBD1. There are 17 residues in the CDR3. The J segment lost 5 bases and the V segment lost 3 bases, leaving 14 bases of the junction unmatched. CDR1 and CDR2 (germline): KGHSH, LQKENI. The CDR3 coding sequence is TGTGCCAGCTCACCCCTATTTAAAACAGGGGGTAGGACTGAAGCTTTCTTT. It encodes CASSPLFKTGGRTEAFF.